Listed below are T cell receptor beta chains from one sample, sequenced in a study of cytomegalovirus exposure and HLA in healthy donors. Assay: immunoSEQ multiplex PCR; the TCRdb copy retains only in-frame clones and omits some. This table holds 170,000 or so clones, 77% found once. Sequencing was done on a sample of PBMCs. These receptors were taken from a woman between 25 and 40 years old in good health and CMV-seropositive. The CDR3 runs from the conserved cysteine through the conserved F or W.

v_call cdr3_aa
TRBV19 CASSTDRGLYGYTF
TRBV27 CASSFGTGWPYGYTF
TRBV5-1 CASNQVASSYNEQFF
TRBV11-3 CASSLSGPSGEQYF
TRBV15 CATSRDRAGGHQPQHF
TRBV27 CASSLRGSTEAFF
TRBV5-1 CASSFVEYTDTQYF
TRBV27 CASSFAGGSYEQYF
TRBV5-1 CASSLAPQRSSFNEQFF
TRBV7-6 CASSPGPRDIQYF
TRBV27 CASSLWARGGVGEKLFF
TRBV9 CASSATGLAGVEQYF
TRBV28 CATQLAGGPRGTDTQYF
TRBV28 CASSTGYEQYF
TRBV19 CASSITGTSNEQYF
TRBV10-3 CAITSGTSDGYTF
TRBV11-2 CASSRLSGSQETQYF
TRBV28 CASSLSGYAYNEQFF
TRBV5-6 CASVPAGGSEQYF
TRBV5-1 CASSLVLGGNTGELFF
TRBV7-7 CASSFSSAYNEQFF
TRBV7-9 CASSSETGELAGVNEQFF
TRBV9 CASSVVGQGYNEQFF
TRBV4-3 CASSQAGYTEAFF
TRBV5-1 CASSLLGLADNEQFF
TRBV18 CASSDRQVDEQYF
TRBV7-6 CASSKDRDYEQYF
TRBV2 CASTGTSGSSYNEQFF
TRBV28 CASDGTFAYEQYF
TRBV7-3 CASSETGYSYEQYF
TRBV6-1 CASIEDRGIYNEQFF
TRBV5-6 CASSFSTGASTDTQYF
TRBV5-1 CASSLIFAGEQYF
TRBV19 CASSRVASRTSTDTQYF
TRBV5-8 CASSAFYTRGLSYEQYF
TRBV9 CASSAGLGSADTQYF
TRBV9 CASSVSQGADTEAFF
TRBV7-8 CASSLATLGQSISYEQYF
TRBV19 CASSISSGEKLFF
TRBV27 CASRSRRQTGSQETQYF
TRBV19 CASSTFSSYEQYF
TRBV7-3 CASSSGLANSNEQFF
TRBV19 CASSTALGGEQFF
TRBV30 CAWSQGETQYF
TRBV2 CASSEVWLEGYTF
TRBV6-5 CASRRDYSYGEQFF
TRBV6-6 CASSWIGVGTNTEAFF
TRBV5-8 CASSLTSGTDTQYF
TRBV7-3 CASSAFRSRRAYEQYF
TRBV7-7 CASSLGTRTDTQYF
TRBV11-3 CASTRGLDTQYF
TRBV10-1 CASSESSGQETQYF
TRBV29-1 CSVELQDVRYEQYF
TRBV28 CASTLLQISNQPQHF
TRBV2 CASSGPETQYF
TRBV5-6 CASSLKTSGRGGENIQYF